This TCR beta chain came from a study of blood T cells in healthy people across ages. Study-wide results and limits: Whereas aged donors had fewer naive CD4+ cells, long-lived donors had more of them and higher diversity.

The germline CDR1 and CDR2 sequences are MNHNY and SVGAGI (reference sequence). The CDR3 totals 15 residues. Trimming took 4 bases from V and 2 from J; bases not matched to a gene: 7. Caucasian, healthy and from Russia, the donors were aged between roughly 6 and 95. This clonotype has a handful of counts. Its cognate antigen is unknown. Then a second PCR, running roughly 7 to 11 cycles, was carried out with a sample-barcoded 5' primer and a J-beta primer mix. Each CDR3 protein is one row after TCRdb ran MiXCR on the 5' RACE reads. Of some 1,000,000 distinct CDR3 sequences in the sample, about 25% were seen once. The same data also went into a second study, on T cells of mothers and their children. From that second work: Related and unrelated pairs show similar shaping of TCR recombination output by thymic selection. Slightly higher overlap, not significant, was seen in related mother-child pairs than in unrelated pairs.

The source is a girl aged 2 to 9 in good health. This rearrangement joins TRBV6-6 to TRBJ2-5; 7 bases map to TRBD1. The sample consisted of blood. DNA of the CDR3: TGTGCCAGCAGTTTGCGGACAGGAAGACAAGAGACCCAGTACTTC. Its protein is CASSLRTGRQETQYF.